The 32 T cell receptor beta chains given below trace back to one sample, sequenced in a study of response to subunit inactivated influenza vaccine. A single record per CDR3 protein comes from TCRdb applying MiXCR to the RT-PCR reads. The sample has roughly 180,000 distinct CDR3 sequences, 7.5% to 10% seen once; the top ten hold roughly a tenth. This material consisted of non-naive T cells sorted from PBMCs, taken on the day of vaccination. The receptors derive from a man in his fifties who received an inactivated influenza vaccine.

At least ten counts were recorded for this clonotype. This chain links TRBV4-1 with TRBJ2-5; 9 bases are shared with TRBD2. CDR3 length equals 16 residues. Germline loops: CDR1 MGHRA, CDR2 YSYEKL. Losses at the gene ends were 5 bases for V and 1 base for J; bases not matched to a gene: 8. The CDR3 reads CASSKGASGAQETQYF. CDR3 coding DNA: TGCGCCAGCAGCAAAGGGGCTAGCGGGGCCCAAGAGACCCAGTACTTC.

The genes are TRBV28 and TRBJ2-2, with 7 bases matching TRBD1. This CDR3 spans 15 amino acids. With V trimmed by 6 bases and J by 6 bases, 10 bases remained unmatched. From germline, CDR1 is MDHEN and CDR2 SYDVKM. The CDR3 nucleotides read TGTGCCAGCAGGAACAGGGGAATCGGTTCCGGGGAGCTGTTTTTT. It specifies CASRNRGIGSGELFF.

In its sample, this clonotype was seen many times. The rearrangement uses TRBV29-1 and TRBJ2-3; no clear D. From germline, CDR1 is SQVTM and CDR2 ANQGSEA. The CDR3 contains 12 residues. The V and J ends lost 4 bases and 6 bases respectively, with 11 bases between them. The CDR3 here is CSVAVSRDTQYF. CDR3 DNA sequence: TGCAGCGTTGCGGTTTCTCGTGATACGCAGTATTTT.

This clonotype has just a few counts. V usage is TRBV5-6 and J usage is TRBJ2-1; TRBD1 might be the D (6 bases). The V gene's germline CDR1 is SGHDT and CDR2 YYEEEE. Deletions cut 4 bases from V and 8 bases from J, with 19 bases between. The CDR3 length is 15 residues. CDR3 coding DNA: TGTGCCAGCAGCCCTGAAAGGGGGTCAATCTATGAGCAGTTCTTC. Translated: CASSPERGSIYEQFF.

In its sample, this clonotype was seen a few times. The chain has TRBV28 and TRBJ1-1; D not resolved. This CDR3 is 15 amino acids long. Germline V gene lookup returns CDR1 MDHEN and CDR2 SYDVKM. V gave up 3 bases and J gave up 0 bases, with 11 bases separating them. The CDR3 is CASSLRNLMNTEAFF. As DNA, the CDR3 is TGTGCCAGCAGTTTGCGGAATCTCATGAACACTGAAGCTTTCTTT.

Only a few counts were recorded for this clonotype. The V call is TRBV7-9, the J call TRBJ2-3, with D uncertain. Germline CDR1 is SEHNR and CDR2 is FQNEAQ (reference sequence). The CDR3 covers 14 residues. With 5 bases removed from V and 3 bases from J, the gap between germline ends came to 12 bases. CDR3 residues: CASSVWVETDTQYF. CDR3 nucleotide sequence: TGTGCCAGCAGCGTCTGGGTTGAAACAGATACGCAGTATTTT. Variable domain in full (rest from reference TRBV7-9 and TRBJ2-3): DTGVSQNPRHKITKRGQNVTFRCDPISEHNRLYWYRQTLGQGPEFLTYFQNEAQLEKSRLLSDRFSAERPKGSFSTLEIQRTEQGDSAMYLCASSVWVETDTQYFGPGTRLTVL.

The CDR3 coding sequence is TGTGCCAGCAGTATTGGGGGACTAGGAATGTCCGGGCAGTACTTC. It translates to CASSIGGLGMSGQYF. The rearrangement uses TRBV6-2 or TRBV6-3 and TRBJ2-7, with 8 bases matching TRBD2. Losses at the gene ends were 5 bases for V and 9 bases for J; bases not matched to a gene: 15. Germline V gene data show CDR1 as MNHEY and CDR2 as SVGEGT. The CDR3 extends over 15 amino acids.

This clonotype has a handful of counts. The chain is built from TRBV6-2 or TRBV6-3 and TRBJ2-3, with D perhaps given as TRBD1 or TRBD2 (5 bases each). The V and J ends lost 2 bases and 0 bases respectively, with 15 bases between them. CDR1 and CDR2 from the germline V gene are MNHEY and SVGEGT. The CDR3 sequence is 17 residues long. CDR3 sequence: CASSYRPIGESTDTQYF. In DNA form, the CDR3 reads TGTGCCAGCAGTTACCGCCCTATAGGGGAGAGCACAGATACGCAGTATTTT.

The table lists this clonotype with a few counts. This rearrangement joins TRBV20-1 to TRBJ2-7; 8 nucleotides agree with TRBD2. V lost 4 bases to trimming and J lost 1 base; unmatched junction nucleotides: 9. The CDR3 spans 15 residues. CDR1 is DFQATT, CDR2 SNEGSKA, per germline (reference sequence). The CDR3 is CSANLLGGRSYEQYF. The CDR3, as DNA: TGCAGTGCTAACCTCCTGGGCGGGAGGTCCTACGAGCAGTACTTC.

The genes are TRBV9 and TRBJ2-1; 7 positions match TRBD2. V shed 0 bases, J shed 6 bases, and the junction held 6 bases outside the gene matches. Germline V lookup: CDR1 SGDLS, CDR2 YYNGEE. The CDR3 contains 15 residues. As DNA, the CDR3 is TGTGCCAGCAGCGTAGTGGGAGGGCCAGGCAATGAGCAGTTCTTC. Residues: CASSVVGGPGNEQFF.

This clonotype was detected a few times. J is TRBJ1-2 and V is TRBV7-2; D is unresolved. The CDR3 totals 12 residues. Germline values: CDR1 SGHTA, CDR2 FQGNSA. V gave up 0 bases and J gave up 5 bases, with 4 bases separating them. CDR3 in DNA: TGTGCCAGCAGCTTAGCTGAGTATGGCTACACCTTC. As protein: CASSLAEYGYTF.

This clonotype was picked up a small number of times. The chain is built from TRBV20-1 and TRBJ1-3, with D possibly TRBD1 on 6 matching bases. V dropped 0 bases and J dropped 1 base, with 10 bases sitting between them. The CDR3 contains 15 residues. Per the germline V gene, CDR1 is DFQATT and CDR2 is SNEGSKA (reference sequence). The CDR3 DNA reads as TGCAGTGCTAGAGACGGGGGGGCATCTGGAAACACCATATATTTT. Its protein product is CSARDGGASGNTIYF.

This clonotype has more than one count but fewer than ten. The rearrangement joins TRBV7-2 to TRBJ1-4; 7 bases agree with TRBD1. Per germline, CDR1 SGHTA and CDR2 FQGNSA. The CDR3 contains 14 residues. The trim removed 2 bases at V and 8 bases at J, leaving 5 bases unmatched. The CDR3 DNA is TGTGCCAGCAGCTTAACTGGGACAGTCGAAAAACTGTTTTTT. Its translation: CASSLTGTVEKLFF.

This clonotype has a handful of counts. The genes are TRBV10-1 and TRBJ1-1; a weak D match, TRBD1 (6 bases). CDR1 and CDR2 from the germline V gene are WNHNN and SYGVQD (reference sequence). The CDR3 totals 14 residues. V was shortened by 6 bases and J by 0 bases, with 11 bases between the two germline ends. The CDR3 bases are TGCGCCAGCAGCGACGGACAGTTGAACACTGAAGCTTTCTTT. It encodes CASSDGQLNTEAFF.

The V gene is TRBV5-1, the J gene TRBJ1-1, with D tentatively TRBD1 (6 bases). The V end was cut by 5 bases, the J end by 10 bases, with 18 bases between. In germline, CDR1 is SGHRS, CDR2 YFSETQ. CDR3 length: 13 residues. In DNA form, the CDR3 reads TGCGCCAGCAGTACGCCGCAAGACAGGACAGCTTTCTTT. This gives the protein CASSTPQDRTAFF.

This clonotype has more than one count but fewer than ten. The chain links TRBV4-2 to TRBJ2-5; D is undetermined. Trimming cost V 0 bases and J 2 bases, with 7 bases left between them. This CDR3 contains 14 residues. Germline values: CDR1 LGHNA, CDR2 YNFKEQ. The CDR3 DNA reads as TGTGCCAGCAGCCAAGATGGCTGGCAAGAGACCCAGTACTTC. This gives the protein CASSQDGWQETQYF.

The sample holds many counts of this clonotype. The gene calls are TRBV5-1 and TRBJ1-6, with a possible D match to TRBD1 (6 bases). Germline V gene lookup returns CDR1 SGHRS and CDR2 YFSETQ. The CDR3 is made up of 15 amino acids. The V and J ends lost 4 bases and 11 bases respectively, with 19 bases between them. The DNA of the CDR3 is TGCGCCAGCAGCGAGGGGGGGCAGCGGCGGGCACCCCTCCACTTT. Translation gives CASSEGGQRRAPLHF.

This chain uses TRBV10-3 with TRBJ1-2; TRBD1 matches at 7 bases. Germline loops: CDR1 ENHRY, CDR2 SYGVKD. The CDR3 length is 14 residues. Trimming cost V 7 bases and J 4 bases; bases outside gene matches: 9. This CDR3 reads CAIKLTGEAYGYTF. DNA for the CDR3: TGTGCCATCAAGCTAACAGGGGAGGCCTATGGCTACACCTTC.

The chain carries TRBV14 and TRBJ2-2; D gene unclear. With 2 bases removed from V and 1 base from J, the gap between germline ends came to 8 bases. This CDR3 has 15 amino acids. Germline V gene lookup returns CDR1 SGHDN and CDR2 FVKESK. The CDR3 sequence: CASSQFARNTGELFF. As DNA, the CDR3 is TGTGCCAGCAGCCAATTCGCCAGGAACACCGGGGAGCTGTTTTTT.

This clonotype occurred many times. The chain combines TRBV20-1 with TRBJ1-1; D is unclear. This CDR3 is built from 16 residues. CDR1 is DFQATT, CDR2 SNEGSKA, per germline (reference sequence). V lost 0 bases and J lost 1, with 15 bases in between. CDR3 loop: CSARDRVLGGNTEAFF. CDR3 DNA: TGCAGTGCTAGAGATAGGGTGTTGGGAGGGAACACTGAAGCTTTCTTT.

V gene TRBV4-1 combines with J gene TRBJ2-7, with 8 positions matching TRBD2. This CDR3 has 15 residues. V lost 0 bases and J lost 4; bases outside the gene matches: 5. Germline values: CDR1 MGHRA, CDR2 YSYEKL. The CDR3 bases are TGCGCCAGCAGCCAAGATCTACAGCGGGGGTACGAGCAGTACTTC. It yields the protein CASSQDLQRGYEQYF.

This clonotype was picked up many times. This chain uses TRBV3-1 with TRBJ2-1; 15 bases are shared with TRBD2. The V gene's germline CDR1 is LGHDT and CDR2 YNNKEL (reference sequence). This CDR3 spans 19 amino acids. V lost 5 bases to trimming and J lost 0 bases; unmatched junction nucleotides: 8. The CDR3 reads CASSSGLAGGLSSYNEQFF. CDR3 nucleotide sequence: TGTGCCAGCAGCTCGGGACTAGCGGGGGGTTTAAGCTCCTACAATGAGCAGTTCTTC.

This clonotype was picked up many times. The rearrangement links TRBV5-1 to TRBJ2-7; 7 bases are shared with TRBD2. Losses at the gene ends were 3 bases for V and 2 bases for J; bases not matched to a gene: 14. This CDR3 region has 17 residues. In germline, CDR1 is SGHRS, CDR2 YFSETQ. CDR3 sequence: CASSSLNRDYYTYEQYF. CDR3 in DNA: TGCGCCAGCAGCTCCCTTAACCGGGACTACTATACCTACGAGCAGTACTTC.

The table lists this clonotype with many counts. The chain recombines TRBV7-2 with TRBJ2-7; D may be TRBD2 (6 bases). V lost 1 base, J lost 1 base, and 8 bases lay in between. Looked up from germline, CDR1 is SGHTA and CDR2 is FQGNSA. The CDR3 totals 14 residues. In DNA form, the CDR3 reads TGTGCCAGCAGCTTAGAGGGGAGGTCCTACGAGCAGTACTTC. This gives the protein CASSLEGRSYEQYF.

The chain is built from TRBV2 and TRBJ2-3; 8 bases are a match to TRBD2. From germline, CDR1 is SNHLY and CDR2 FYNNEI. The CDR3 is 15 amino acids. V shed 4 bases and J 0 bases; nucleotides not matched to a gene: 3. CDR3 in DNA: TGTGCCAGCAGTGGGCTAGCGGGTAGCACAGATACGCAGTATTTT. Translation: CASSGLAGSTDTQYF.

In its sample, this clonotype was seen a few times. This chain connects TRBV28 to TRBJ1-1, with TRBD1 as a possible D gene (5 bases). The V end lost 10 bases, the J end lost 0 bases, and 12 bases lay between the germline ends. The germline gives CDR1 MDHEN, CDR2 SYDVKM. The CDR3 has 13 amino acids. The CDR3, as DNA: TGTGCCATCTCGGGGCAGTTGAACACTGAAGCTTTCTTT. Translating it yields CAISGQLNTEAFF. Based on the CDR3 plus reference TRBV28 and TRBJ1-1, the full variable domain is DVKVTQSSRYLVKRTGEKVFLECVQDMDHENMFWYRQDPGLGLRLIYFSYDVKMKEKGDIPEGYSVSREKKERFSLILESASTNQTSMYLCAISGQLNTEAFFGQGTRLTVV.

This clonotype came up many times. This rearrangement joins TRBV18 to TRBJ2-7; D is perhaps TRBD1 (6 bases). Germline values: CDR1 KGHSH, CDR2 LQKENI. Trimming removed 2 bases from V and 4 bases from J, with 15 bases in between. The CDR3 sequence is 15 residues long. The CDR3 loop is CASSPGGQLKYEQYF. The CDR3 DNA follows: TGTGCCAGCTCACCAGGAGGACAGCTTAAGTACGAGCAGTACTTC.

There are a few counts of this clonotype. V usage is TRBV6-1 and J usage is TRBJ1-4, with TRBD1 as a possible D gene (5 bases). The CDR3 is made up of 14 amino acids. V lost 2 bases, J lost 12 bases, and 16 bases lay in between. Germline CDR1 reads MNHNS; CDR2 reads SASEGT. CDR3: CASSEMGPWKELFF. CDR3 nucleotides: TGTGCCAGCAGTGAAATGGGGCCCTGGAAGGAACTGTTTTTT.

This clonotype was observed a handful of times. The rearrangement links TRBV13 to TRBJ1-5; a weak D match, TRBD1 (6 bases). This CDR3 comprises 15 residues. Trimming took off 2 bases at V and 6 bases at J, with 14 bases between the two ends. Germline lookup yields CDR1 PRHDT and CDR2 FYEKMQ (reference sequence). CDR3 nucleotides: TGTGCCAGCAGCTTATCAGGGGCCGCTCCTCAGCCCCAGCATTTT. Its protein is CASSLSGAAPQPQHF.

The chain links TRBV6-5 to TRBJ2-1, with 12 bases matching TRBD2. The CDR3 has 18 amino acids. J was trimmed by 8 bases and V by 0 bases; bases with no gene match: 11. The germline V gene has CDR1 MNHEY and CDR2 SVGAGI. In nucleotides, the CDR3 is TGTGCCAGCAGTTACTCAGGACTAGCGGGAATTCCGGTGTATGAGCAGTTCTTC. It encodes CASSYSGLAGIPVYEQFF.

This clonotype was detected many times. The chain uses TRBV5-6 and TRBJ1-5; 7 bases align to TRBD1. The CDR3 has 14 residues. Germline trimming cut 6 bases from V and 5 bases from J; bases unmatched to any gene: 8. CDR1 and CDR2 from the germline V gene are SGHDT and YYEEEE. CDR3 coding DNA: TGTGCCAGCAACAACCGGGACAGAGATCAGCCCCAGCATTTT. It codes for CASNNRDRDQPQHF.

This clonotype was counted a few times. V and J are TRBV12-3 or TRBV12-4 and TRBJ1-1; D is perhaps TRBD1 (5 bases). The CDR3 is 13 amino acids. The V end was cut by 6 bases, the J end by 8 bases, with 16 bases between. The chain's CDR3 is CASSFTGKTEAFF. The CDR3 region has the DNA TGTGCCAGCAGCTTTACAGGAAAAACCGAAGCTTTCTTT.